The 21 T cell receptor beta chains below were found in one sample sequenced in a study of human T cells and chemical hapten exposure. Using its own MiXCR run on the RACE reads, TCRdb lists one record per CDR3 protein. The sample consists of tens of thousands of distinct CDR3 sequences, roughly 10% of them appearing once. The time point here: patch test 2, 6 weeks after DPC sensitization. Documented treatment: therapeutic diphenylcyclopropenone sensitization with weekly scalp DPC. Total RNA was extracted from unfractionated whole blood. Sequencing used whole blood, obtained in connection with sensitization to the hapten diphenylcyclopropenone (DPC). These receptors were taken from a woman in her twenties or thirties with alopecia areata. Some clones in this sample may be carry-over from other donors' samples.

The gene calls are TRBV11-1 and TRBJ1-5; D may be TRBD1 (5 bases). The ends were cut back, 2 bases at V and 8 bases at J, with 10 bases in the middle. Germline V gives CDR1 SGHAT, CDR2 FQDESV (reference sequence). This CDR3 has 13 amino acids. CDR3: CASSLSGREPQHF. DNA of the CDR3: TGTGCCAGCAGCTTATCAGGGCGGGAGCCCCAGCATTTT. The full variable domain, with the rest looked up from reference TRBV11-1 and TRBJ1-5, is EAEVAQSPRYKITEKSQAVAFWCDPISGHATLYWYRQILGQGPELLVQFQDESVVDDSQLPKDRFSAERLKGVDSTLKIQPAELGDSAMYLCASSLSGREPQHFGDGTRLSIL.

This clonotype has ten or more counts. This sequence joins TRBV12-3 or TRBV12-4 and TRBJ2-7; perhaps TRBD1 as D (6 bases). Trimming took 2 bases from V and 3 from J, leaving 8 bases between them. The CDR3 consists of 13 residues. The CDR3 sequence: CASSLIRGYEQYF. As DNA, the CDR3 is TGTGCCAGCAGTTTAATCAGGGGCTACGAGCAGTACTTC.

This clonotype was detected ten times or more. The gene calls are TRBV11-2 and TRBJ1-2; D gene uncertain. The germline V and J ends were trimmed by 1 base and 3 bases, with 6 bases remaining between them. Per germline, CDR1 SGHAT and CDR2 FQNNGV. This CDR3 has 13 amino acids. The CDR3 DNA reads as TGTGCCAGCAGCTTAGCCCAGGACTATGGCTACACCTTC. Translation gives CASSLAQDYGYTF.

This clonotype was seen at least ten times. The genes are TRBV12-3 or TRBV12-4 and TRBJ2-2; 8 bases line up with TRBD2. This CDR3 contains 14 residues. V was clipped by 4 bases and J by 9 bases; unmatched bases: 7. CDR3: CASSSNRGGRELFF. The CDR3 region has the DNA TGTGCCAGCAGTTCCAATCGGGGGGGTCGGGAGCTGTTTTTT.

This clonotype has only a few counts. CDR3 sequence (DNA): TGCGCCAGCAGCTTGGAAGGAGTCTCCTACAATGAGCAGTTCTTC. Translation gives CASSLEGVSYNEQFF. The gene calls are TRBV5-1 and TRBJ2-1; D not resolved. The CDR3 has 15 residues. Germline loops: CDR1 SGHRS, CDR2 YFSETQ. V lost 0 bases to trimming and J lost 0 bases, with 7 bases between them.

This clonotype occurred a few times. The DNA of the CDR3 is TGCGCCAGCAGCTTATATTCGGGGGCGACTATCGAGCAGTACTTC. As protein: CASSLYSGATIEQYF. The chain carries TRBV5-1 and TRBJ2-7; D may be TRBD1 or TRBD2 (6 bases each). The CDR3 totals 15 residues. Deletions cut 2 bases from V and 6 bases from J, with 18 bases between. Germline V gene sequence: CDR1 SGHRS, CDR2 YFSETQ.

With respect to this clonotype: One base away lies a much larger clone, so this may be a sequencing read error. This chain links TRBV28 with TRBJ2-5; tentatively, D is TRBD1 (8 bases). The CDR3 has 14 amino acids. Germline lookup yields CDR1 MDHEN and CDR2 SYDVKM. The CDR3 sequence is CGSRTGGVGETQYF. The CDR3 DNA reads TGTGGCAGCAGAACAGGGGGGGTAGGAGAGACCCAGTACTTC.

The chain links TRBV12-3 or TRBV12-4 to TRBJ2-1; 9 bases fit TRBD2. V lost 3 bases, J lost 8 bases, and 8 bases stayed unmatched. The CDR3 consists of 15 residues. In DNA, the CDR3 is TGTGCCAGCAGTTTTGAGCGGGGGGACGTATATGAGCAGTTCTTC. Encoded protein: CASSFERGDVYEQFF.

The gene calls are TRBV4-3 and TRBJ1-6; the D is unclear. Trimming took 0 bases from V and 13 from J, leaving 10 bases between them. Germline V gene sequence: CDR1 LGHNA, CDR2 YSLEER. CDR3 length: 13 residues. The CDR3 region has the DNA TGCGCCAGCAGCCAAGACTTCCCTGCGCCCCTCCACTTT. Amino acid sequence: CASSQDFPAPLHF.

The rearrangement joins TRBV28 to TRBJ2-3; 7 nucleotides agree with TRBD1. CDR3 length equals 15 residues. With 3 bases clipped from V and 0 bases from J, the junction kept 3 bases outside the gene matches. Germline assignment: CDR1 MDHEN and CDR2 SYDVKM. The CDR3 bases are TGTGCCAGCAGTTTTGGACAGGAAAGCACAGATACGCAGTATTTT. It codes for CASSFGQESTDTQYF.

In its sample, this clonotype was seen a few times. The chain employs TRBV19 and TRBJ1-1; perhaps TRBD1 as D (5 bases). Germline assignment: CDR1 LNHDA and CDR2 SQIVND (reference sequence). CDR3 length: 13 amino acids. The V end lost 5 bases, the J end lost 5 bases, and 12 bases lay between the germline ends. In nucleotides, the CDR3 is TGTGCCAGTAGTTATCGGGGGGAGACTGAAGCTTTCTTT. This sequence encodes CASSYRGETEAFF.

This clonotype was detected a few times. The chain joins TRBV12-3 or TRBV12-4 to TRBJ2-2; TRBD1 matches at 12 bases. V lost 4 bases to trimming and J lost 7 bases; unmatched junction nucleotides: 7. The CDR3 runs 16 residues. The CDR3 loop reads CASSSGTGGAGGELFF. CDR3 coding DNA: TGTGCCAGCAGTTCCGGGACAGGGGGCGCGGGCGGGGAGCTGTTTTTT.

This clonotype occurred many times. The chain combines TRBV25-1 with TRBJ1-5; D remains unclear. CDR3 size: 13 residues. In germline, CDR1 is MGHDK, CDR2 SYGVNS. Trimming took off 3 bases at V and 6 bases at J, with 9 bases between the two ends. The CDR3: CASSDWGTQPQHF. The CDR3 DNA sequence: TGTGCCAGCAGTGATTGGGGTACTCAGCCCCAGCATTTT.

The chain recombines TRBV4-1 with TRBJ2-1, with 9 bases matching TRBD2. There are 15 residues in the CDR3. Germline trimming cut 3 bases from V and 8 bases from J; bases unmatched to any gene: 8. Germline values: CDR1 MGHRA, CDR2 YSYEKL. CDR3 sequence reads: CASSQGGTSPHEQFF. The CDR3 DNA sequence: TGCGCCAGCAGCCAGGGGGGGACTAGCCCCCATGAGCAGTTCTTC.

This clonotype was seen repeatedly, ten times or more. The chain recombines TRBV28 with TRBJ1-5; tentatively, D is TRBD1 (5 bases). The CDR3 is made up of 15 amino acids. Germline V gene lookup returns CDR1 MDHEN and CDR2 SYDVKM. Trimming cost V 4 bases and J 6 bases, with 16 bases left between them. CDR3 DNA: TGTGCCAGCAGTTCCTTTACAGGAGGTCGTCAGCCCCAGCATTTT. Translating it yields CASSSFTGGRQPQHF.

This sequence joins TRBV29-1 and TRBJ1-1; unclear D gene. The ends were cut back, 4 bases at V and 4 bases at J, with 1 base in the middle. CDR3 size: 9 residues. Germline loops: CDR1 SQVTM, CDR2 ANQGSEA. The CDR3 here is CSVGTEAFF. The CDR3 DNA reads as TGCAGCGTTGGCACTGAAGCTTTCTTT.

This clonotype was observed at least ten times. The rearrangement joins TRBV30 to TRBJ2-7, with 7 bases fitting TRBD1. With V trimmed by 3 bases and J by 0 bases, 8 bases remained unmatched. The CDR3 runs to 15 residues. Per germline, CDR1 GTSNPN and CDR2 SVGIG (reference sequence). The CDR3 bases are TGTGCCTGGAGCGACAGACAGGGACCCTCCTACGAGCAGTACTTC. Translating gives CAWSDRQGPSYEQYF.

This clonotype was seen more than once but under ten times. V gene TRBV7-9 combines with J gene TRBJ2-1, with 10 nucleotides matching TRBD1. This CDR3 has 15 amino acids. Germline V gives CDR1 SEHNR, CDR2 FQNEAQ (reference sequence). The V and J ends lost 5 bases and 10 bases, in that order; junction bases with no gene match: 11. The CDR3 DNA reads TGTGCCAGCAGCGATGCACGACAGGGGGCATGGGAGCAGTTCTTC. Protein sequence: CASSDARQGAWEQFF.

This clonotype was detected many times. The genes are TRBV11-1 and TRBJ1-1; no clear D gene. There are 15 residues in the CDR3. Trimming removed 1 base from V and 5 bases from J, with 14 bases in between. CDR1 is SGHAT, CDR2 FQDESV, per germline (reference sequence). CDR3 bases: TGTGCCAGCAGCTTAGAGTTGGCGGGGATAACTGAAGCTTTCTTT. It encodes CASSLELAGITEAFF.

The genes are TRBV12-3 or TRBV12-4 and TRBJ2-4; TRBD1 matches 7 bases. This CDR3 has 16 residues. Trimming at V came to 5 bases and at J to 0 bases, leaving 7 bases not matched to a gene. CDR3 nucleotides: TGTGCCAGCAGTCCTGAAGGGGGCCTAGCCAAAAACATTCAGTACTTC. Protein sequence: CASSPEGGLAKNIQYF.

This clonotype was detected many times. J is TRBJ2-7 and V is TRBV7-6; either TRBD1 or TRBD2 may supply D (7 bases each). V was shortened by 4 bases and J by 5 bases, with 12 bases between the two germline ends. From germline, CDR1 is SGHVS and CDR2 FNYEAQ. There are 13 residues in the CDR3. CDR3 residues: CASSSSGGDEQYF. CDR3 nucleotide sequence: TGTGCCAGCAGCTCCTCAGGGGGGGACGAGCAGTACTTC.